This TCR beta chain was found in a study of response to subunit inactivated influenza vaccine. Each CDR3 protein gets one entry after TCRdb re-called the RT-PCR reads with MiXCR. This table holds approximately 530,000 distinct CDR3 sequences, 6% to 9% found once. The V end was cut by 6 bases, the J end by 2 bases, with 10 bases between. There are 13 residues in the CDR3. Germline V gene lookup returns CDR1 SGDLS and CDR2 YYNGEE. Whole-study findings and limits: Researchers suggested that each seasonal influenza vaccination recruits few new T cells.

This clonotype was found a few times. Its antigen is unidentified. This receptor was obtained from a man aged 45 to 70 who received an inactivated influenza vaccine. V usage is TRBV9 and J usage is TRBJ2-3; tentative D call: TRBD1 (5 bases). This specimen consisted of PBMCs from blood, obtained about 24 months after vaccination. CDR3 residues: CASTGITTDTQYF. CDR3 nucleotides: TGTGCCAGCACAGGGATCACCACAGATACGCAGTATTTT.